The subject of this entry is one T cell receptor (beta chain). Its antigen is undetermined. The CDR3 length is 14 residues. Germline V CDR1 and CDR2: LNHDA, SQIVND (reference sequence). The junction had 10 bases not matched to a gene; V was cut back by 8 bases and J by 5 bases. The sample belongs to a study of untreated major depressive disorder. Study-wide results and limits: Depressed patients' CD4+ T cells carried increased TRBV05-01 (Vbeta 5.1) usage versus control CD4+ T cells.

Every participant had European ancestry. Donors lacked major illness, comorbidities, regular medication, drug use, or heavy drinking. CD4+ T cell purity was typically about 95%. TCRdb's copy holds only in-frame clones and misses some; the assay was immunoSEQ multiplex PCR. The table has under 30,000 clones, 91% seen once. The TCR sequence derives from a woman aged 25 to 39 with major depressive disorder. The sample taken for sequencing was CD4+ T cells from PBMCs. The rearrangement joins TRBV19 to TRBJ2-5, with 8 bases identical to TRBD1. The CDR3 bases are TGTGCCAGTTCCAGGACAGGGAGAGGCGAGACCCAGTACTTC. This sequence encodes CASSRTGRGETQYF.